This is a list of T cell receptor beta chains from one sample in a study of blood T cell repertoires in COVID-19. Profiled with immunoSEQ multiplex PCR; TCRdb holds only in-frame clones, not every one. The sample consists of about 82,000 clones, about 83% of them appearing once. The sample consisted of peripheral blood. The receptors here all came from a woman in her fifties or sixties with acute or convalescent COVID-19. CDR3s include the opening cysteine and the closing phenylalanine or tryptophan. Part of the rows lack a size; the others show once, few, many or a class for expanded clones.

clone_size: once; j_call: TRBJ1-5; v_call: TRBV6-6; cdr3_aa: CASLKAGVSHQPQHF
clone_size: NA; j_call: TRBJ2-7; v_call: TRBV21-1; cdr3_aa: CASTRQGASYEQYF
clone_size: NA; j_call: TRBJ1-5; v_call: TRBV4-3; cdr3_aa: CASSQESGGRNQPQHF
clone_size: NA; j_call: TRBJ1-1; v_call: TRBV9; cdr3_aa: CASSDPRDSILNTEAFF
clone_size: few; j_call: TRBJ1-2; v_call: TRBV19; cdr3_aa: CASSIWGDYYGYTF
clone_size: NA; j_call: TRBJ1-5; v_call: TRBV12-3/TRBV12-4; cdr3_aa: CASSYREEQPQHF
clone_size: NA; j_call: TRBJ1-6; v_call: TRBV6-2/TRBV6-3; cdr3_aa: CASSFLRQVVNGNSPLHF
clone_size: few; j_call: TRBJ2-1; v_call: TRBV11-2; cdr3_aa: CASKDLAGGNEQFF
clone_size: NA; j_call: TRBJ2-2; v_call: TRBV11-2; cdr3_aa: CASSLVSQGSPGELFF
clone_size: few; j_call: TRBJ1-1; v_call: TRBV29-1; cdr3_aa: CSGRGGQGDREAFF
clone_size: NA; j_call: TRBJ2-1; v_call: TRBV5-1; cdr3_aa: CASSTPTSGYNEQFF
clone_size: NA; j_call: TRBJ1-4; v_call: TRBV2; cdr3_aa: CASLRGTQEKLFF
clone_size: NA; j_call: TRBJ1-2; v_call: TRBV27; cdr3_aa: CASSQRPGTGFGYTF
clone_size: NA; j_call: TRBJ1-2; v_call: TRBV5-4; cdr3_aa: CASSPNLLSMDYGYTF
clone_size: few; j_call: TRBJ1-6; v_call: TRBV27; cdr3_aa: CASSLILTGNSPLHF
clone_size: NA; j_call: TRBJ1-1; v_call: TRBV11-3; cdr3_aa: CASSPLQEAFF
clone_size: once; j_call: TRBJ2-1; v_call: TRBV4-1; cdr3_aa: CASSRGTSGVPLNEQFF
clone_size: NA; j_call: TRBJ2-7; v_call: TRBV10-1; cdr3_aa: CASSDRGYEQYF
clone_size: NA; j_call: TRBJ2-7; v_call: TRBV11-3; cdr3_aa: CASSPLEGTSYEQYF
clone_size: few; j_call: TRBJ1-2; v_call: TRBV6-4; cdr3_aa: CASSDRGGVYGYTF
clone_size: NA; j_call: TRBJ2-1; v_call: TRBV5-1; cdr3_aa: CASSLLGGRAFVNEQFF
clone_size: NA; j_call: TRBJ2-5; v_call: TRBV27; cdr3_aa: CASSRTRMLETQYF